This TCR beta chain derives from a study of cytomegalovirus exposure and HLA in healthy donors. The protocol was immunoSEQ multiplex PCR, while the TCRdb copy is restricted to in-frame clones and leaves out a portion. This table has about 160,000 clones, roughly 90% appearing once. V gave up 1 base and J gave up 8 bases; unmatched junction bases: 11. The CDR3 runs 17 residues. Germline values: CDR1 MNHNS, CDR2 SASEGT. The sequence derives from a woman aged 18-35 years in good health and CMV-seronegative. Sequenced sample: PBMCs. V usage is TRBV6-1 and J usage is TRBJ1-5; 10 bases line up with TRBD1. CDR3 bases: TGTGCCAGCAGTGAAGGAAGGGACAGGGGTCCACGGGAGCCCCAGCATTTT. Residues: CASSEGRDRGPREPQHF.